These 29 T cell receptor beta chains came from one sample sequenced in a study of T cells in Graves' hyperthyroidism and ophthalmopathy. Template material for amplifying TCR beta CDR3 regions consisted of RNA transcripts. The TCR CDR3 was amplified in a first-round RT-PCR using the HTBI primer set. TCRdb processed the multiplex PCR reads anew with MiXCR; each CDR3 protein has one entry. Of approximately 370,000 distinct CDR3 sequences in the sample, approximately 17% were seen once. Source material: blood. These receptors were collected from a woman under 40 with Graves' hyperthyroidism that later progressed to Graves' ophthalmopathy.

This clonotype showed up just a few times. The rearrangement uses TRBV30 and TRBJ2-2; possible D gene TRBD1, 6 bases. V dropped 4 bases and J dropped 3 bases, with 12 bases sitting between them. From germline, CDR1 is GTSNPN and CDR2 SVGIG (reference sequence). The CDR3 consists of 14 residues. The chain's CDR3 is CAWTLRGYTGELFF. CDR3 bases: TGTGCCTGGACCCTGAGGGGGTACACCGGGGAGCTGTTTTTT. Together with reference TRBV30 and TRBJ2-2, the CDR3 gives the full variable domain: SQTIHQWPATLVQPVGSPLSLECTVEGTSNPNLYWYRQAAGRGLQLLFYSVGIGQISSEVPQNLSASRPQDRQFILSSKKLLLSDSGFYLCAWTLRGYTGELFFGEGSRLTVL.

The sample holds a few counts of this clonotype. The chain recombines TRBV15 with TRBJ1-1; D remains unclear. The CDR3 spans 13 residues. Germline V gene data show CDR1 as LNHNV and CDR2 as YYDKDF (reference sequence). Trimming shortened V by 1 base and J by 0 bases, and 3 bases separated the two germline ends. The DNA of the CDR3 is TGTGCCACCAGCAGAGTTTTGAACACTGAAGCTTTCTTT. The encoded protein is CATSRVLNTEAFF.

The chain links TRBV14 to TRBJ2-7; D is ambiguous. The CDR3 has 15 residues. Looked up from germline, CDR1 is SGHDN and CDR2 is FVKESK. Trimming shortened V by 11 bases and J by 3 bases, and 23 bases separated the two germline ends. CDR3 region: CASSETGPRIYEQYF. CDR3 coding DNA: TGTGCCTCGTCCGAGACCGGGCCCAGGATCTACGAGCAGTACTTC. Full variable domain (remainder filled in from reference TRBV14 and TRBJ2-7): EAGVTQFPSHSVIEKGQTVTLRCDPISGHDNLYWYRRVMGKEIKFLLHFVKESKQDESGMPNNRFLAERTGGTYSTLKVQPAELEDSGVYFCASSETGPRIYEQYFGPGTRLTVT.

The gene calls are TRBV10-3 and TRBJ2-1; TRBD1 is a possible D gene (5 bases). This CDR3 is built from 13 residues. Germline V lookup: CDR1 ENHRY, CDR2 SYGVKD. Trimming removed 7 bases from V and 10 bases from J, with 17 bases in between. In nucleotides, the CDR3 is TGTGCCATCAACGAAAAGGGGCATGGCGAGCAGTTCTTC. This translates into CAINEKGHGEQFF.

This clonotype was detected many times. This chain connects TRBV2 to TRBJ2-7; D possibly matches TRBD1 or TRBD2 (6 bases each). V lost 7 bases and J 1 base, leaving 14 bases between the germline ends. Germline-derived CDR1 and CDR2 are SNHLY and FYNNEI. This CDR3 spans 14 amino acids. Written as DNA, the CDR3 is TGTGCCAGCAACCGGGGGACACCTTCCTACGAGCAGTACTTC. Residues: CASNRGTPSYEQYF.

This clonotype was seen ten or more times. The rearrangement links TRBV5-1 to TRBJ2-2; no clear D. This CDR3 comprises 15 residues. Germline V gene sequence: CDR1 SGHRS, CDR2 YFSETQ. V lost 0 bases and J 0 bases, leaving 6 bases between the germline ends. CDR3 bases: TGCGCCAGCAGCTTGGTTGATCCGAACACCGGGGAGCTGTTTTTT. It is translated as CASSLVDPNTGELFF.

The V call is TRBV2, the J call TRBJ1-4; no reliable D call. CDR3 length: 10 residues. V dropped 6 bases and J dropped 8 bases, with 4 bases sitting between them. Germline CDR1 and CDR2: SNHLY and FYNNEI. CDR3 in DNA: TGTGCCAGCAGGTTGGAAAAACTGTTTTTT. Translation: CASRLEKLFF.

As regards this clonotype: Sequence at one end of the junction differs from germline and may be a read error. As DNA, the CDR3 is TGTGCCGGCAGCTTGCGGGCGGGAAGCTCCTACAATGAGCAGTTCTTC. This sequence encodes CAGSLRAGSSYNEQFF. The chain is built from TRBV5-5 and TRBJ2-1; tentatively, D is TRBD2 (6 bases). The germline CDR1 and CDR2 sequences are SGHKS and YYEKEE (reference sequence). The CDR3 covers 16 residues.

The sample holds many counts of this clonotype. CDR3 sequence (DNA): TGTGCCAGCAGCTTTCCACCGACTTACTACGAGCAGTACTTC. It encodes CASSFPPTYYEQYF. The genes are TRBV7-9 and TRBJ2-7; no clear D. This CDR3 is 14 amino acids long. Per the germline V gene, CDR1 is SEHNR and CDR2 is FQNEAQ (reference sequence). V was shortened by 3 bases and J by 3 bases, with 12 bases between the two germline ends.

As regards this clonotype: A much larger clone lies a single base off, so this may be a read error. V is TRBV10-3 and J is TRBJ2-7, with D maybe TRBD1 (6 bases). V was trimmed by 5 bases and J by 1 base, leaving 12 bases between them. CDR1 ENHRY and CDR2 SYGVKD come from the germline V gene. The CDR3 runs 14 residues. The CDR3 reads CAISHWDKSYEQYF. In DNA, the CDR3 is TGTGCCATCAGTCACTGGGACAAATCCTACGAGCAGTACTTC.

The J gene is TRBJ2-5, the V gene TRBV20-1, with a possible D match to TRBD2 (5 bases). Looked up from germline, CDR1 is DFQATT and CDR2 is SNEGSKA (reference sequence). V was clipped by 1 base and J by 12 bases, with 12 bases between them. The length of the CDR3 is 11 residues. The CDR3, as DNA: TGCAGTGCTAGAGGAAGGACTGGAAAGTACTTC. This codes for CSARGRTGKYF.

This clonotype occurred many times. The V gene is TRBV30, the J gene TRBJ2-7, with 7 bases lining up with TRBD1. This CDR3 region has 15 residues. Germline V CDR1 and CDR2: GTSNPN, SVGIG (reference sequence). J lost 0 bases, V lost 2 bases, and 7 bases had no gene match. The CDR3 loop reads CAWSSGTANSYEQYF. The DNA for the CDR3 is TGTGCCTGGAGTTCCGGGACAGCTAACTCCTACGAGCAGTACTTC.

This clonotype was observed a few times. The V gene is TRBV5-1, the J gene TRBJ2-1; tentatively, D is TRBD1 (6 bases). The CDR3 contains 16 residues. The germline CDR1 and CDR2 sequences are SGHRS and YFSETQ. The V and J ends lost 0 bases and 5 bases respectively, with 15 bases between them. The CDR3 spells CASSLEGHPGDNEQFF. The CDR3 DNA sequence: TGCGCCAGCAGCTTGGAGGGACACCCCGGAGACAATGAGCAGTTCTTC.

This clonotype was seen many times. This chain connects TRBV7-6 to TRBJ2-5; 11 positions match TRBD2. Germline loops: CDR1 SGHVS, CDR2 FNYEAQ. This CDR3 comprises 13 residues. J lost 10 bases, V lost 4 bases, and 5 bases had no gene match. The CDR3 nucleotides are TGTGCCAGCAGCTCTGGCGGGACTAGCGGCCAGTACTTC. Protein: CASSSGGTSGQYF.

This clonotype was seen at least ten times. The CDR3 DNA follows: TGCAGTGCTAGAGGGACAGGGGACACTGAAGCTTTCTTT. This gives the protein CSARGTGDTEAFF. This chain uses TRBV20-1 with TRBJ1-1, with TRBD1 matching 9 bases. Germline assignment: CDR1 DFQATT and CDR2 SNEGSKA (reference sequence). J was trimmed by 3 bases and V by 1 base; bases with no gene match: 0. This CDR3 comprises 13 residues.

This clonotype has ten or more counts. V gene TRBV15 combines with J gene TRBJ1-2; D not resolved. Germline V gives CDR1 LNHNV, CDR2 YYDKDF (reference sequence). The CDR3 loop spans 15 amino acids. The V gene lost 0 bases and the J gene lost 5 bases, with 13 bases spanning the gap. The CDR3 here is CATSRDRGGLYGYTF. Written as DNA, the CDR3 is TGTGCCACCAGCAGAGATCGAGGCGGACTATATGGCTACACCTTC.

The rearrangement uses TRBV6-1 and TRBJ1-5, with a possible D match to TRBD1 (5 bases). The CDR3 covers 14 residues. The germline V gene encodes CDR1 MNHNS and CDR2 SASEGT. V lost 3 bases, J lost 7 bases, and 13 bases lay in between. The CDR3 DNA is TGTGCCAGCAGTGAGGGTGGGGGATACCAGCCCCAGCATTTT. The encoded protein is CASSEGGGYQPQHF.

The rearrangement joins TRBV7-9 to TRBJ2-1, with D possibly matching TRBD1 (7 bases). Trimming stripped 4 bases from V and 4 bases from J, with 14 bases between. Germline V CDR1 and CDR2: SEHNR, FQNEAQ (reference sequence). The CDR3 runs 15 residues. The CDR3, as DNA: TGTGCCAGCAGCTGGAGGGGGCCGACTTACAATGAGCAGTTCTTC. Residues: CASSWRGPTYNEQFF.

This clonotype was detected only a few times. V usage is TRBV20-1 and J usage is TRBJ1-5; no clear D gene. This CDR3 is built from 13 residues. CDR1 is DFQATT and CDR2 is SNEGSKA in the germline V gene (reference sequence). Trimming stripped 3 bases from V and 5 bases from J, with 11 bases between. CDR3 DNA: TGCAGTGCTAGGGCCGGGGAGTATCAGCCCCAGCATTTT. Its translation is CSARAGEYQPQHF.

This clonotype has ten or more counts. V and J are TRBV7-2 and TRBJ2-7, with D unresolved. V was pared by 5 bases and J by 0 bases, with 11 bases between. The CDR3 consists of 14 residues. The germline gives CDR1 SGHTA, CDR2 FQGNSA. DNA for the CDR3: TGTGCCAGCAGCCCCCGAGGCCACTCCTACGAGCAGTACTTC. Its protein is CASSPRGHSYEQYF.

The gene calls are TRBV20-1 and TRBJ1-5; D remains ambiguous. The CDR3 is 12 amino acids. Germline V gene data show CDR1 as DFQATT and CDR2 as SNEGSKA (reference sequence). V lost 7 bases and J lost 0, with 7 bases in between. DNA of the CDR3: TGCAGTGGAAGAGATAGCAATCAGCCCCAGCATTTT. Translation gives CSGRDSNQPQHF.

This chain connects TRBV20-1 to TRBJ1-1; no definite D call. The V gene's germline CDR1 is DFQATT and CDR2 SNEGSKA (reference sequence). V shed 1 base and J shed 0 bases, with 9 bases lying between them. The CDR3 is 14 residues long. The CDR3 nucleotides read TGCAGTGCTAGAGCACGGGATGTGAACACTGAAGCTTTCTTT. Translating it yields CSARARDVNTEAFF.

This clonotype appeared many times. This chain's CDR3 is CAWSTRDMNTEAFF. The CDR3 DNA reads as TGTGCCTGGAGTACCCGGGACATGAACACTGAAGCTTTCTTT. The chain combines TRBV30 with TRBJ1-1; D perhaps matches TRBD1 (6 bases). Germline assignment: CDR1 GTSNPN and CDR2 SVGIG (reference sequence). CDR3 size: 14 residues. The ends were cut back, 2 bases at V and 0 bases at J, with 10 bases in the middle.

The V call is TRBV12-3 or TRBV12-4, the J call TRBJ2-2; D is undetermined. The CDR3 contains 15 residues. Trimming shortened V by 6 bases and J by 6 bases, and 17 bases separated the two germline ends. As DNA, the CDR3 is TGTGCCAGCAGGTCCCATTTGGGGTCCCCCGGGGAGCTGTTTTTT. Translating gives CASRSHLGSPGELFF.

This clonotype was counted only a few times. The chain links TRBV6-1 to TRBJ2-1, with D uncertain. The CDR3 has 16 residues. Germline assignment: CDR1 MNHNS and CDR2 SASEGT. V lost 0 bases, J lost 10 bases, and 19 bases lay in between. For the CDR3, the DNA is TGTGCCAGCAGTGAAGCTCGGGCCGTATCTCGCAGGGAGCAGTTCTTC. Amino acid sequence: CASSEARAVSRREQFF.

The CDR3 coding sequence is TGTGCCAGCAGCGTCTTAGCTGGCGAGCAGTACTTC. It translates to CASSVLAGEQYF. J is TRBJ2-7 and V is TRBV9; D is unresolved. Trimming shortened V by 2 bases and J by 6 bases, and 9 bases separated the two germline ends. This CDR3 is built from 12 residues. Looked up from germline, CDR1 is SGDLS and CDR2 is YYNGEE.

This clonotype was counted at least ten times. This chain connects TRBV7-2 to TRBJ2-2, with 14 bases identical to TRBD2. Germline V lookup: CDR1 SGHTA, CDR2 FQGNSA. This CDR3 contains 17 residues. V gave up 5 bases and J gave up 4 bases; unmatched junction bases: 6. The DNA of the CDR3 is TGTGCCAGCAGCCCGACTAGCGGGAGGGCCGTCACCGGGGAGCTGTTTTTT. Translating gives CASSPTSGRAVTGELFF.

The rearrangement uses TRBV9 and TRBJ2-3; 15 nucleotides line up with TRBD2. The CDR3 totals 19 residues. The J segment lost 3 bases and the V segment lost 4 bases, leaving 12 bases of the junction unmatched. Germline CDR1 is SGDLS and CDR2 is YYNGEE. CDR3 in amino acids: CASSLRIGTSGRQTDTQYF. DNA of the CDR3: TGTGCCAGCAGCTTACGAATCGGGACTAGCGGGAGGCAGACAGATACGCAGTATTTT.

This clonotype was seen repeatedly, ten times or more. The chain couples TRBV6-5 to TRBJ2-5; D might be TRBD1 (6 bases). Germline V lookup: CDR1 MNHEY, CDR2 SVGAGI. V was shortened by 0 bases and J by 2 bases, with 13 bases between the two germline ends. The CDR3 has 16 residues. The CDR3: CASSYSKRTGQETQYF. As DNA, the CDR3 is TGTGCCAGCAGTTACTCGAAAAGAACAGGGCAAGAGACCCAGTACTTC.